The 9 T cell receptor beta chains in this list originate from one sample, sequenced in a study of blood T cell repertoires in COVID-19. The method was immunoSEQ multiplex PCR; TCRdb's version includes in-frame clones alone and lacks a portion of them. This table has tens of thousands of clones, about 90% appearing once. The sample comprised peripheral blood. The receptor set was obtained from a woman aged 60-70 years with active or convalescent COVID-19.

This clone was seen more than once but under ten times. The J gene is TRBJ1-3, the V gene TRBV27; D is unresolved. In germline, CDR1 is MNHEY, CDR2 SMNVEV (reference sequence). CDR3 length: 14 amino acids. V shed 6 bases and J shed 0 bases, with 9 bases lying between them. CDR3 sequence reads: CASRQVNSGNTIYF. The CDR3 DNA reads as TGTGCCAGCAGACAAGTCAACTCTGGAAACACCATATATTTT.

The chain has TRBV10-3 and TRBJ1-5, with D possibly matching TRBD1 (6 bases). V lost 8 bases and J 4 bases, leaving 9 bases between the germline ends. CDR3 length equals 12 residues. From germline, CDR1 is ENHRY and CDR2 SYGVKD. In nucleotides, the CDR3 is TGTGCCATCCGACAGGAGAATCAGCCCCAGCATTTT. Amino acids: CAIRQENQPQHF.

This chain joins TRBV28 and TRBJ2-7, with 7 positions matching TRBD1. The CDR3 contains 14 residues. V shed 3 bases, J shed 5 bases, and the junction held 7 bases outside the gene matches. The germline V gene has CDR1 MDHEN and CDR2 SYDVKM. In nucleotides, the CDR3 is TGTGCCAGCAGTTTTTTGGGACAGACAAACGAGCAGTACTTC. It codes for CASSFLGQTNEQYF.

The chain carries TRBV20-1 and TRBJ1-3; no definite D call. This CDR3 is built from 14 residues. V gave up 6 bases and J gave up 0 bases, with 12 bases separating them. The germline V gene encodes CDR1 DFQATT and CDR2 SNEGSKA (reference sequence). The chain's CDR3 is CSASDGSSGNTIYF. The CDR3 DNA sequence: TGCAGTGCGAGTGACGGGAGCTCTGGAAACACCATATATTTT.

The chain has TRBV3-1 (or the pseudogene TRBV3-2) and TRBJ2-6, with a possible D match to TRBD2 (6 bases). Germline V gene data show CDR1 as LGHDT and CDR2 as YNNKEL (reference sequence). V was clipped by 3 bases and J by 1 base, with 10 bases between them. This CDR3 is 16 amino acids long. This CDR3 reads CASSQRRVSGANVLTF. CDR3 sequence (DNA): TGTGCCAGCAGCCAGAGGAGGGTATCTGGGGCCAACGTCCTGACTTTC.

The rearrangement uses TRBV4-1 and TRBJ1-2, with 8 bases aligning to TRBD1. The CDR3 loop spans 16 amino acids. V gave up 1 base and J gave up 4 bases; unmatched junction bases: 8. Germline V lookup: CDR1 MGHRA, CDR2 YSYEKL. CDR3 in amino acids: CASSQATGVQGYGYTF. In DNA form, the CDR3 reads TGCGCCAGCAGCCAAGCGACAGGGGTGCAAGGCTATGGCTACACCTTC.

The CDR3: CSVDRDRVGYTF. Written as DNA, the CDR3 is TGCAGCGTGGACCGGGACAGGGTAGGCTACACCTTC. This chain joins TRBV29-1 and TRBJ1-2; TRBD1 agrees at 9 bases. This CDR3 contains 12 residues. Germline lookup yields CDR1 SQVTM and CDR2 ANQGSEA. The junction had 7 bases not matched to a gene; V was cut back by 6 bases and J by 8 bases.

This rearrangement joins TRBV12-5 to TRBJ2-2; maybe TRBD1 (7 bases). Germline lookup yields CDR1 LGHNT and CDR2 FRNRAP. Trimming shortened V by 2 bases and J by 5 bases, and 15 bases separated the two germline ends. The CDR3 runs 16 residues. Written as DNA, the CDR3 is TGTGCTAGTGGTTTGAATGCGGCAGGGGGGACCGGGGAGCTGTTTTTT. Translating gives CASGLNAAGGTGELFF. Supplemented by reference TRBV12-5 and TRBJ2-2, the full variable domain reads DARVTQTPRHKVTEMGQEVTMRCQPILGHNTVFWYRQTMMQGLELLAYFRNRAPLDDSGMPKDRFSAEMPDATLATLKIQPSEPRDSAVYFCASGLNAAGGTGELFFGEGSRLTVL.

The chain uses TRBV6-2 or TRBV6-3 and TRBJ2-1; D is undetermined. The CDR3 covers 11 residues. CDR1 is MNHEY, CDR2 SVGEGT, per germline. V lost 1 base to trimming and J lost 13 bases, with 8 bases between them. CDR3 DNA: TGTGCCAGCAGTTACTGGCCTCTCCAGTTCTTC. Translating gives CASSYWPLQFF.